This T cell receptor (beta chain) was observed in a study of blood T cell repertoires in COVID-19. The study drew participants aged about 18 to 89 years from under 30 US areas. Authors' processing steps: Estimated nucleated cell counts came from reference gene primer amplification. Assay used: immunoSEQ multiplex PCR; TCRdb lists only in-frame clones, some missing. V and J calls and clone size are copied from that table; D and trimming were computed from the DNA. This sample has hundreds of thousands of clones; more than 75% occur once, and the top ten carry about 4.6%. Germline V gives CDR1 MNHEY, CDR2 SMNVEV (reference sequence). V dropped 2 bases and J dropped 0 bases, with 7 bases sitting between them. This CDR3 spans 14 amino acids.

Sequenced sample: PBMCs or T cells enriched from blood (not recorded which). V gene TRBV27 combines with J gene TRBJ1-1; weak D call: TRBD1 (5 bases). This sequence was found in a man between 25 and 39 years old who had recovered from COVID-19. CDR3 sequence: CASSLNRLNTEAFF. CDR3 in DNA: TGTGCCAGCAGTTTAAACAGGTTGAACACTGAAGCTTTCTTT.